This passage covers 13 T cell receptor beta chains from one sample sequenced in a study of CD8 T cells in ankylosing spondylitis. Findings and caveats of the study: Characteristic of ankylosing spondylitis blood, it appeared, was a TCR beta motif comprising eight highly homologous variants.

TCRdb itself ran the 5' RACE reads through MiXCR, one entry per CDR3 protein. Of about 500,000 distinct CDR3 sequences in the sample, approximately 5% were seen once. These TCRs are of unknown antigen specificity. The sample comprised blood, either unsorted or a sorted T cell fraction (not recorded which). These receptors were taken from a male donor with ankylosing spondylitis.

Ten or more counts support this clonotype. The chain employs TRBV4-2 and TRBJ1-2; 8 positions match TRBD1. Losses at the gene ends were 4 bases for V and 5 bases for J; bases not matched to a gene: 15. Germline V gene sequence: CDR1 LGHNA, CDR2 YNFKEQ. The CDR3 is made up of 17 amino acids. CDR3 protein: CASSPIQGRGLSYGYTF. Here the CDR3 DNA reads TGTGCCAGCAGCCCTATCCAGGGCAGGGGGCTTAGTTATGGCTACACCTTC.

At least ten counts were recorded for this clonotype. DNA of the CDR3: TGCGCCAGCAGCCAAGTGCTAAGTGGGGATACGCAGTATTTT. Translation: CASSQVLSGDTQYF. The chain combines TRBV4-3 with TRBJ2-3; D remains unclear. V was pared by 1 base and J by 6 bases, with 11 bases between. CDR1 and CDR2 from the germline V gene are LGHNA and YSLEER. This CDR3 is 14 amino acids long.

This clonotype was recorded at least ten times. V usage is TRBV4-1 and J usage is TRBJ2-1; D gene uncertain. Trimming removed 3 bases from V and 3 bases from J, with 12 bases in between. In germline, CDR1 is MGHRA, CDR2 YSYEKL. This CDR3 has 15 residues. In DNA, the CDR3 is TGCGCCAGCAGCCAGGGTAAAGGGATCTACAATGAGCAGTTCTTC. Its protein is CASSQGKGIYNEQFF.

This clonotype was seen at least ten times. The chain uses TRBV6-5 and TRBJ2-7; TRBD2 agrees at 13 bases. CDR1 and CDR2 from the germline V gene are MNHEY and SVGAGI. V shed 2 bases, J shed 4 bases, and the junction held 14 bases outside the gene matches. The CDR3 length is 19 residues. For the CDR3, the DNA is TGTGCCAGCAGTTACCGGACCGTCAAGGGACTAGCGGGAATTTACGAGCAGTACTTC. This gives the protein CASSYRTVKGLAGIYEQYF.

This clonotype was counted at least ten times. The chain links TRBV7-8 to TRBJ2-2; D remains ambiguous. The CDR3 is 15 amino acids. CDR1 and CDR2 from the germline V gene are SGHVS and FQNEAQ. The ends were cut back, 5 bases at V and 5 bases at J, with 15 bases in the middle. The CDR3 here is CASSPVSGVTGELFF. In nucleotides, the CDR3 is TGTGCCAGCAGCCCTGTCTCCGGCGTAACCGGGGAGCTGTTTTTT.

This clonotype appeared many times. The chain employs TRBV27 and TRBJ2-1; 11 bases fit TRBD2. Germline V gene lookup returns CDR1 MNHEY and CDR2 SMNVEV (reference sequence). The CDR3 sequence is 15 residues long. The V and J ends lost 2 bases and 7 bases, in that order; junction bases with no gene match: 4. CDR3 sequence (DNA): TGTGCCAGCAGTTTACTAGCGGGAGGTCAGAATGAGCAGTTCTTC. Translated, it gives CASSLLAGGQNEQFF.

This clonotype came up many times. The chain carries TRBV7-9 and TRBJ2-3; D perhaps matches TRBD2 (5 bases). Trimming took off 5 bases at V and 2 bases at J, with 17 bases between the two ends. CDR3 length: 16 amino acids. The V gene's germline CDR1 is SEHNR and CDR2 FQNEAQ (reference sequence). The DNA of the CDR3 is TGTGCCAGCAGCCCAAACCGGGGTTCCCACACAGATACGCAGTATTTT. The encoded protein is CASSPNRGSHTDTQYF.

This clonotype was seen at least ten times. The rearrangement uses TRBV7-9 and TRBJ1-5, with unresolved D. The CDR3 consists of 14 residues. V gave up 4 bases and J gave up 6 bases, with 13 bases separating them. The germline gives CDR1 SEHNR, CDR2 FQNEAQ (reference sequence). CDR3 sequence (DNA): TGTGCCAGCAGCTCCGGGATTGGCGGTCAGCCCCAGCATTTT. It yields the protein CASSSGIGGQPQHF.

The table lists this clonotype with many counts. One junction end disagrees with the germline gene, perhaps due to a read error. The genes are TRBV7-2 and TRBJ2-7; D remains unclear. The CDR3 runs to 13 residues. The germline V gene has CDR1 SGHTA and CDR2 FQGNSA. The CDR3 spells CASSPRRSSEQYF. CDR3 coding DNA: TGTGCCAGCAGCCCCAGAAGGTCCTCCGAGCAGTACTTC.

This clonotype was observed at least ten times. V usage is TRBV12-3 or TRBV12-4 and J usage is TRBJ2-3; D is possibly TRBD2 (6 bases). This CDR3 spans 16 amino acids. V lost 10 bases, J lost 1 base, and 21 bases lay in between. CDR3 region: CATSLPRTGGTDTQYF. The CDR3 DNA is TGTGCCACCTCTCTTCCGCGAACGGGGGGCACAGATACGCAGTATTTT.

This clonotype has ten or more counts. The chain has TRBV10-3 and TRBJ1-2, with a tentative D call TRBD1 (5 bases). Germline-derived CDR1 and CDR2 are ENHRY and SYGVKD. This CDR3 is built from 12 residues. Trimming shortened V by 6 bases and J by 6 bases, and 11 bases separated the two germline ends. The CDR3 DNA sequence: TGTGCCATCAGGAAAGGGACGGATGGCTACACCTTC. Amino acids: CAIRKGTDGYTF.

In this sample, this clonotype turned up many times. The rearrangement links TRBV7-2 to TRBJ2-7, with a weak D call TRBD2 (5 bases). From germline, CDR1 is SGHTA and CDR2 FQGNSA. This CDR3 contains 13 residues. V was clipped by 5 bases and J by 7 bases, with 15 bases between them. In DNA, the CDR3 is TGTGCCAGCAGCGCCCCGGGATCGAGAGAGCAGTACTTC. It specifies CASSAPGSREQYF.

The sample holds many counts of this clonotype. The chain's CDR3 is CASSLRWVGGNTEAFF. CDR3 nucleotide sequence: TGTGCCAGCAGCTTAAGATGGGTAGGGGGGAACACTGAAGCTTTCTTT. The genes are TRBV7-2 and TRBJ1-1; a weak D match, TRBD1 (6 bases). With 2 bases removed from V and 1 base from J, the gap between germline ends came to 14 bases. The CDR3 has 16 amino acids. From germline, CDR1 is SGHTA and CDR2 FQGNSA.